This T cell receptor (beta chain) came from a study of T cell responses to AZD1222 COVID-19 vaccine. Repertoires were generated with immunoSEQ multiplex PCR, while TCRdb's copy carries only in-frame clones and drops some. The sample holds around 95,000 clones, more than 75% seen once. Findings and caveats of the study: Among AZD1222 vaccinees, only six or seven were seropositive at baseline. Spike-specific TCR breadth and depth went up after people got two AZD1222 doses.

CDR3 length: 15 residues. Germline V gene sequence: CDR1 LGHNA, CDR2 YSLEER. The ends were cut back, 1 base at V and 4 bases at J, with 11 bases in the middle. Details on this clone: Its antigen is unknown.

V usage is TRBV4-3 and J usage is TRBJ2-1; a possible D gene is TRBD2 (6 bases). This receptor was identified in an adult in good health. The specimen was peripheral blood, collected on day 0 of AZD1222 vaccination. In DNA, the CDR3 is TGCGCCAGCAGCCAAGTATCGGCGGGGTACAATGAGCAGTTCTTC. This codes for CASSQVSAGYNEQFF.